These 25 T cell receptor beta chains came from one sample sequenced in a study of PD-1 blockade in mismatch repair-deficient tumors. The protocol was immunoSEQ multiplex PCR, while the TCRdb copy is restricted to in-frame clones and leaves out a portion. Of about 17,000 clones detected, over 75% appear once; the ten largest clones hold around 1.6%. Source: PBMCs, taken 22 weeks after starting pembrolizumab. These receptors originate from an adult with mismatch repair-deficient cancer.

The genes are TRBV4-2 and TRBJ2-1; weak D call: TRBD2 (6 bases). The germline CDR1 and CDR2 sequences are LGHNA and YNFKEQ. The CDR3 runs to 16 residues. V shed 1 base and J shed 7 bases, with 17 bases lying between them. The CDR3 DNA is TGTGCCAGCAGCCAAGGGCCCCCCGGGAGTGGTAATGAGCAGTTCTTC. This codes for CASSQGPPGSGNEQFF.

This clone was detected only once. This sequence joins TRBV10-2 and TRBJ2-1; 11 bases are shared with TRBD2. CDR3 size: 15 residues. Trimming cost V 8 bases and J 10 bases; bases outside gene matches: 13. The germline CDR1 and CDR2 sequences are WSHSY and SAAADI. The CDR3 DNA reads as TGCGCCAGCGACATAGCGGGAGGGGCCAATGAAGAGCAGTTCTTC. Translation gives CASDIAGGANEEQFF.

This clone has just one count. The chain joins TRBV15 to TRBJ2-5; 7 nucleotides line up with TRBD1. The germline V gene encodes CDR1 LNHNV and CDR2 YYDKDF (reference sequence). This CDR3 spans 16 amino acids. V shed 2 bases and J 1 base; nucleotides not matched to a gene: 7. The CDR3 region has the DNA TGTGCCACCAGCAGACGGACAGGTGGGGCCCAAGAGACCCAGTACTTC. Protein sequence: CATSRRTGGAQETQYF.

The chain couples TRBV5-1 to TRBJ2-3; tentatively, D is TRBD2 (6 bases). Germline V gives CDR1 SGHRS, CDR2 YFSETQ. This CDR3 has 13 amino acids. Trimming cost V 5 bases and J 6 bases, with 13 bases left between them. The CDR3 protein is CASRTGVRDTQYF. DNA for the CDR3: TGCGCCAGCAGGACGGGGGTTCGGGATACGCAGTATTTT.

In its sample, this clone was seen once. This rearrangement joins TRBV6-4 to TRBJ2-7; 9 bases line up with TRBD2. Trimming took 10 bases from V and 6 from J; bases not matched to a gene: 19. From germline, CDR1 is MRHNA and CDR2 SNTAGT. This CDR3 has 16 residues. In DNA, the CDR3 is TGTGCCAACCGACCAGGGTGGCGGGAGGGCCTATCCGAGCAGTACTTC. It encodes CANRPGWREGLSEQYF.

This chain uses TRBV18 with TRBJ1-2; 9 bases map to TRBD1. The CDR3 runs to 14 residues. The trim removed 5 bases at V and 4 bases at J, leaving 5 bases unmatched. Per the germline V gene, CDR1 is KGHSH and CDR2 is LQKENI. The CDR3 DNA sequence: TGTGCCAGCTCAAGGGACAGGGCGAGCTATGGCTACACCTTC. It translates to CASSRDRASYGYTF.

The chain uses TRBV7-3 and TRBJ2-3, with 15 bases that match TRBD2. The V gene's germline CDR1 is SGHTA and CDR2 FQGTGA. This CDR3 is built from 19 residues. Unmatched junction bases numbered 11, after V lost 5 bases and J lost 2 bases. The CDR3, as DNA: TGTGCCAGCAGCCGAATCGGGACTAGCGGGAGGTGGGCCACAGATACGCAGTATTTT. Translation: CASSRIGTSGRWATDTQYF.

The V gene is TRBV7-9, the J gene TRBJ2-1, with TRBD2 matching 12 bases. The length of the CDR3 is 15 residues. In germline, CDR1 is SEHNR, CDR2 FQNEAQ (reference sequence). The ends lost 5 bases at V and 5 bases at J; junction bases unmatched: 4. The CDR3 loop is CASSLRTSGDNEQFF. The CDR3 bases are TGTGCCAGCAGCCTCCGGACTAGCGGGGACAATGAGCAGTTCTTC.

This chain links TRBV28 with TRBJ1-1; 10 bases map to TRBD1. Germline V CDR1 and CDR2: MDHEN, SYDVKM. With 5 bases clipped from V and 7 bases from J, the junction kept 10 bases outside the gene matches. CDR3 length: 15 residues. CDR3 bases: TGTGCCAGCAGTCGTCCCGGGACAGGGGAAGGTGAAGCTTTCTTT. It codes for CASSRPGTGEGEAFF.

The chain carries TRBV14 and TRBJ1-1; possibly TRBD1 for D (6 bases). V lost 0 bases and J 5 bases, leaving 16 bases between the germline ends. The CDR3 loop spans 16 amino acids. The germline V gene has CDR1 SGHDN and CDR2 FVKESK. The CDR3 is CASSQEGHSRLTEAFF. The CDR3, as DNA: TGTGCCAGCAGCCAAGAGGGACACTCGAGGTTGACTGAAGCTTTCTTT.

The chain couples TRBV7-3 to TRBJ2-1, with 9 nucleotides matching TRBD2. Germline V gene data show CDR1 as SGHTA and CDR2 as FQGTGA. The V and J ends lost 1 base and 9 bases, in that order; junction bases with no gene match: 7. This CDR3 is 15 amino acids long. Here the CDR3 reads CASSLNSGSNGEQFF. The CDR3 DNA reads as TGTGCCAGCAGCTTAAATAGCGGGAGTAACGGTGAGCAGTTCTTC.

The V and J genes are TRBV28 and TRBJ1-5; TRBD1 matches 7 bases. The CDR3 runs 16 residues. Trimming cost V 1 base and J 6 bases; bases outside gene matches: 9. CDR1 and CDR2 from the germline V gene are MDHEN and SYDVKM. The CDR3 region is CASSLLYATGRQPQHF. CDR3 in DNA: TGTGCCAGCAGTTTATTATACGCGACAGGGCGTCAGCCCCAGCATTTT.

V gene TRBV6-6 combines with J gene TRBJ2-3, with 7 nucleotides matching TRBD2. The CDR3 has 16 amino acids. The V gene's germline CDR1 is MNHNY and CDR2 SVGAGI (reference sequence). Trimming removed 8 bases from V and 0 bases from J; junction bases left unmatched: 11. CDR3 coding DNA: TGTGCCAGCTTAGACTTGGGGGGGTTGAGCACAGATACGCAGTATTTT. Protein sequence: CASLDLGGLSTDTQYF.

V and J are TRBV23-1 and TRBJ1-5; tentatively, D is TRBD1 (6 bases). TRBV23-1 is sorted into the ORF group, with uncertain function. The CDR3 length is 13 residues. V was shortened by 4 bases and J by 11 bases, with 15 bases between the two germline ends. Written as DNA, the CDR3 is TGCGCCAGCAGTCGATGCAGGGGTGGGGCCCAGCATTTT. It encodes CASSRCRGGAQHF.

The chain joins TRBV9 to TRBJ2-2; TRBD2 aligns across 7 bases. Trimming at V came to 0 bases and at J to 5 bases, leaving 4 bases not matched to a gene. The germline V gene encodes CDR1 SGDLS and CDR2 YYNGEE. The length of the CDR3 is 15 residues. DNA for the CDR3: TGTGCCAGCAGCGTAGCGGGAGGAAGAACCGGGGAGCTGTTTTTT. This sequence encodes CASSVAGGRTGELFF.

The rearrangement uses TRBV5-5 and TRBJ2-7, with TRBD1 as a possible D gene (5 bases). V shed 0 bases and J shed 6 bases, with 13 bases lying between them. This CDR3 is 14 amino acids long. Per germline, CDR1 SGHKS and CDR2 YYEKEE (reference sequence). The DNA for the CDR3 is TGTGCCAGCAGCTTGGACGCCAGGGTTGGCGAGCAGTACTTC. It translates to CASSLDARVGEQYF.

V usage is TRBV9 and J usage is TRBJ1-3, with TRBD1 matching 10 bases. With 3 bases clipped from V and 1 base from J, the junction kept 1 base outside the gene matches. The CDR3 covers 15 residues. Germline CDR1 SGDLS, CDR2 YYNGEE. This CDR3 is CASSAGQGSGNTIYF. For the CDR3, the DNA is TGTGCCAGCAGCGCGGGACAGGGGTCTGGAAACACCATATATTTT.

The CDR3 protein is CSATRETQYF. The CDR3 DNA follows: TGCAGTGCGACGCGGGAGACCCAGTACTTC. The chain uses TRBV20-1 and TRBJ2-5; D not certain. Trimming removed 6 bases at V and 5 bases at J, with 7 bases between. Germline lookup yields CDR1 DFQATT and CDR2 SNEGSKA (reference sequence). The length of the CDR3 is 10 residues.

The V and J genes are TRBV7-8 and TRBJ1-1; no definite D call. Germline V gene data show CDR1 as SGHVS and CDR2 as FQNEAQ. The CDR3 is made up of 14 amino acids. Trimming left V 5 bases short and J 5 bases short, with 15 bases between. The chain's CDR3 is CASSPGPEGTEAFF. The CDR3 DNA follows: TGTGCCAGCAGCCCGGGCCCTGAGGGAACTGAAGCTTTCTTT. Filled out from reference TRBV7-8 and TRBJ1-1, the complete variable domain reads GAGVSQSPRYKVAKRGQDVALRCDPISGHVSLFWYQQALGQGPEFLTYFQNEAQLDKSGLPSDRFFAERPEGSVSTLKIQRTQQEDSAVYLCASSPGPEGTEAFFGQGTRLTVV.

The chain combines TRBV7-9 with TRBJ2-1; D is possibly TRBD2 (6 bases). CDR3 length: 15 amino acids. CDR1 and CDR2 from the germline V gene are SEHNR and FQNEAQ (reference sequence). The V end was cut by 0 bases, the J end by 0 bases, with 6 bases between. The CDR3 sequence: CASSLATSSYNEQFF. CDR3 DNA: TGTGCCAGCAGCTTAGCGACTAGCTCCTACAATGAGCAGTTCTTC.

The V gene is TRBV23-1, the J gene TRBJ2-5; tentatively, D is TRBD1 (5 bases). TRBV23-1 is an ORF; its function is uncertain. V dropped 0 bases and J dropped 7 bases, with 15 bases sitting between them. This CDR3 comprises 15 residues. The CDR3 DNA is TGCGCCAGCAGTCAATCATATGGCAGGGCGGCGACCCAGTACTTC. Protein: CASSQSYGRAATQYF.

The chain joins TRBV11-2 to TRBJ2-1, with D possibly TRBD2 on 5 matching bases. CDR3 length: 13 amino acids. Per the germline V gene, CDR1 is SGHAT and CDR2 is FQNNGV. V lost 5 bases and J 6 bases, leaving 11 bases between the germline ends. The CDR3 sequence is CASSILGPNEQFF. CDR3 nucleotides: TGTGCCAGCAGCATACTAGGTCCCAATGAGCAGTTCTTC.

The CDR3 DNA reads as TGTGCCATCAGTGAGACAGGGGGCGGAAACACCATATATTTT. Protein: CAISETGGGNTIYF. The V and J genes are TRBV10-3 and TRBJ1-3; TRBD1 aligns across 9 bases. J was trimmed by 4 bases and V by 2 bases; bases with no gene match: 0. Germline CDR1 reads ENHRY; CDR2 reads SYGVKD. CDR3 size: 14 residues.

V gene TRBV6-4 combines with J gene TRBJ1-1; D may be TRBD1 (5 bases). Germline assignment: CDR1 MRHNA and CDR2 SNTAGT. Deletions cut 6 bases from V and 5 bases from J, with 16 bases between. This CDR3 is built from 14 residues. DNA of the CDR3: TGTGCCAGCAGCTCGGAGGGCTGGGGGACTGAAGCTTTCTTT. It specifies CASSSEGWGTEAFF.

This clone has only a few counts. The V and J genes are TRBV4-1 and TRBJ2-7; 11 bases agree with TRBD2. The CDR3 loop spans 18 amino acids. Germline CDR1 and CDR2: MGHRA and YSYEKL. The junction had 13 bases not matched to a gene; V was cut back by 3 bases and J by 3 bases. In nucleotides, the CDR3 is TGCGCCAGCAGCCATCCCCTGACGGGACTAGCGGTTAGCTACGAGCAGTACTTC. It yields the protein CASSHPLTGLAVSYEQYF.